These 29 T cell receptor beta chains were sequenced from one sample in a study of vaccination and CD4 T cells after COVID-19. These receptors' targets are unknown. Oncomine TCR Beta short-read sequencing was applied to DNA from cultured CD4+ T cells. MiXCR was run by TCRdb on the PCR reads, yielding one entry per CDR3 protein. The sample lists 6,500 to 8,500 distinct CDR3 sequences, around three fifths seen once, with around 28% in the top ten. The treatment is: 10-day PBMC culture with coronavirus spike peptide pools or control peptides (ViraFEST assay). The sequenced sample was CD4+ T cells from blood, cultured in vitro. The origin of the receptors is a human donor who had recovered from COVID-19.

In this sample, this clonotype turned up a few times. This chain connects TRBV6-1 to TRBJ1-5; D might be TRBD1 (6 bases). Germline lookup yields CDR1 MNHNS and CDR2 SASEGT. Trimming pared 2 bases from V and 4 bases from J, leaving 18 bases between. This CDR3 contains 17 residues. DNA for the CDR3: TGTGCCAGCAGTGAATCCAAGGGGGTAGGGTGGAATCAGCCCCAGCATTTT. Its translation is CASSESKGVGWNQPQHF.

The chain is built from TRBV7-3 and TRBJ2-7; perhaps TRBD2 as D (6 bases). The germline CDR1 and CDR2 sequences are SGHTA and FQGTGA. The CDR3 loop spans 15 amino acids. V lost 2 bases, J lost 0 bases, and 11 bases lay in between. The CDR3 sequence is CASSLSGETSYEQYF. CDR3 coding DNA: TGTGCCAGCAGCTTATCGGGGGAGACCTCCTACGAGCAGTACTTC. Based on the CDR3 plus reference TRBV7-3 and TRBJ2-7, the full variable domain is GAGVSQTPSNKVTEKGKYVELRCDPISGHTALYWYRQSLGQGPEFLIYFQGTGAADDSGLPNDRFFAVRPEGSVSTLKIQRTERGDSAVYLCASSLSGETSYEQYFGPGTRLTVT.

The gene calls are TRBV10-3 and TRBJ1-1; 8 nucleotides line up with TRBD1. After removal of 10 bases from V and 4 bases from J, the junction contained 8 bases not matched to a gene. Germline-derived CDR1 and CDR2 are ENHRY and SYGVKD. The CDR3 has 13 amino acids. In DNA form, the CDR3 reads TGTGCCACCCATGGGACAGGAGTCACTGAAGCTTTCTTT. It codes for CATHGTGVTEAFF.

The chain combines TRBV24-1 with TRBJ2-7; D is ambiguous. This CDR3 spans 14 amino acids. The V gene lost 6 bases and the J gene lost 9 bases, with 20 bases spanning the gap. CDR1 is KGHDR and CDR2 is SFDVKD in the germline V gene. The CDR3 here is CATSTLGWQVGQYF. CDR3 in DNA: TGTGCCACCAGTACGCTCGGCTGGCAGGTCGGGCAGTACTTC.

The table lists this clonotype with a few counts. The gene calls are TRBV20-1 and TRBJ2-1; D gene unclear. Trimming removed 3 bases at V and 6 bases at J, with 12 bases between. The CDR3 loop spans 13 amino acids. CDR1 is DFQATT, CDR2 SNEGSKA, per germline (reference sequence). DNA of the CDR3: TGCAGTGCTAGTCGGACGCAAGGCAATGAGCAGTTCTTC. As protein: CSASRTQGNEQFF.

The chain combines TRBV7-2 with TRBJ2-2, with D perhaps TRBD2 (6 bases). Germline V gives CDR1 SGHTA, CDR2 FQGNSA. With 3 bases removed from V and 4 bases from J, the gap between germline ends came to 12 bases. This CDR3 is built from 15 residues. Here the CDR3 DNA reads TGTGCCAGCAGCTTCGGAGGGTCTAGCACCGGGGAGCTGTTTTTT. Translating gives CASSFGGSSTGELFF.

This clonotype was found a few times. This chain connects TRBV20-1 to TRBJ2-5; 11 nucleotides line up with TRBD2. CDR3 length equals 15 residues. Germline V gene lookup returns CDR1 DFQATT and CDR2 SNEGSKA (reference sequence). Unmatched junction bases numbered 11, after V lost 6 bases and J lost 5 bases. The DNA of the CDR3 is TGCAGTGCCGACCCAACTAGCGGGAGTTCGGAGACCCAGTACTTC. Translation: CSADPTSGSSETQYF.

The chain combines TRBV7-8 with TRBJ1-2; 9 bases map to TRBD1. The CDR3 consists of 13 residues. Losses at the gene ends were 2 bases for V and 14 bases for J; bases not matched to a gene: 9. Germline V gene lookup returns CDR1 SGHVS and CDR2 FQNEAQ. In DNA, the CDR3 is TGTGCCAGCAGCTTATCCGGACAGGGGTTTGTGACCTTC. Amino acid sequence: CASSLSGQGFVTF.

This clonotype is categorized as medium-sized. The chain recombines TRBV5-1 with TRBJ2-7; either TRBD1 or TRBD2 may supply D (5 bases each). This CDR3 has 15 amino acids. CDR1 is SGHRS, CDR2 YFSETQ, per germline. The V end was cut by 5 bases, the J end by 0 bases, with 15 bases between. CDR3 bases: TGCGCCAGCAGTGGGACGGGCCTACGCTCCTACGAGCAGTACTTC. It is translated as CASSGTGLRSYEQYF.

The sample holds a few counts of this clonotype. In nucleotides, the CDR3 is TGTGCCAGCAGCCAATCGGTCACCCGGGAGGAGACCCAGTACTTC. It yields the protein CASSQSVTREETQYF. The chain couples TRBV11-2 to TRBJ2-5; maybe TRBD2 (6 bases). V gave up 5 bases and J gave up 5 bases, with 18 bases separating them. The CDR3 spans 15 residues. Per germline, CDR1 SGHAT and CDR2 FQNNGV.

By its share, this clonotype is medium-sized. This chain connects TRBV25-1 to TRBJ1-6; D unclear. V was pared by 2 bases and J by 9 bases, with 14 bases between. The CDR3 length is 15 residues. Per germline, CDR1 MGHDK and CDR2 SYGVNS. The CDR3 DNA is TGTGCCAGCAGTGAAGCGGGCAAGGGAGGTTCACCCCTCCACTTT. This translates into CASSEAGKGGSPLHF.

The chain has TRBV20-1 and TRBJ2-3, with D perhaps being TRBD1 or TRBD2 (5 bases each). The CDR3 consists of 13 residues. Germline V gene sequence: CDR1 DFQATT, CDR2 SNEGSKA (reference sequence). The CDR3 DNA reads TGCAGAATAAGTGGGGGTAACACAGATACGCAGTATTTT. Translated, it gives CRISGGNTDTQYF.

The V gene is TRBV5-4, the J gene TRBJ2-7; maybe TRBD1 (5 bases). The germline CDR1 and CDR2 sequences are SGHNT and YYREEE (reference sequence). The CDR3 runs 12 residues. Trimming took 0 bases from V and 6 from J, leaving 7 bases between them. CDR3 amino acids: CASSLGTGEQYF. As DNA, the CDR3 is TGTGCCAGCAGCTTGGGAACAGGCGAGCAGTACTTC.

The chain joins TRBV20-1 to TRBJ1-5, with D possibly TRBD1 on 6 matching bases. The germline V gene has CDR1 DFQATT and CDR2 SNEGSKA (reference sequence). The CDR3 loop spans 13 amino acids. V dropped 6 bases and J dropped 2 bases, with 11 bases sitting between them. For the CDR3, the DNA is TGCAGTGCCAGGGGAGATCGCAATCAGCCCCAGCATTTT. The encoded protein is CSARGDRNQPQHF.

The chain carries TRBV7-6 and TRBJ2-7, with TRBD2 matching over 8 bases. The CDR3 runs to 15 residues. V lost 3 bases to trimming and J lost 0 bases; unmatched junction nucleotides: 4. Germline CDR1 reads SGHVS; CDR2 reads FNYEAQ. For the CDR3, the DNA is TGTGCCAGCAGCTTCTCGGGGGGGCTCTCCTACGAGCAGTACTTC. Protein: CASSFSGGLSYEQYF.

The V call is TRBV20-1, the J call TRBJ2-2, with D unresolved. The CDR3 runs 14 residues. V lost 6 bases, J lost 2 bases, and 13 bases lay in between. The germline V gene has CDR1 DFQATT and CDR2 SNEGSKA (reference sequence). CDR3 sequence (DNA): TGCAGTGCGTCGGGCTACATTAACACCGGGGAGCTGTTTTTT. This translates into CSASGYINTGELFF.

The gene calls are TRBV7-9 and TRBJ2-3, with D tentatively TRBD2 (5 bases). Trimming left V 2 bases short and J 0 bases short, with 12 bases between. The germline V gene has CDR1 SEHNR and CDR2 FQNEAQ (reference sequence). This CDR3 has 16 amino acids. The CDR3 loop reads CASSLYPAASTDTQYF. CDR3 sequence (DNA): TGTGCCAGCAGCTTATACCCAGCGGCTAGCACAGATACGCAGTATTTT.

This sequence joins TRBV20-1 and TRBJ1-6; no definite D call. The CDR3 contains 14 residues. V was clipped by 0 bases and J by 8 bases, with 11 bases between them. The germline gives CDR1 DFQATT, CDR2 SNEGSKA (reference sequence). CDR3 DNA: TGCAGTGCTAGAGAATGGGTAGTTGATTCACCCCTCCACTTT. Its translation is CSAREWVVDSPLHF.

The chain recombines TRBV20-1 with TRBJ2-2, with D unresolved. V was shortened by 0 bases and J by 6 bases, with 17 bases between the two germline ends. The CDR3 consists of 16 residues. Germline CDR1 reads DFQATT; CDR2 reads SNEGSKA (reference sequence). The CDR3 is CSARDRRLGRSGELFF. CDR3 bases: TGCAGTGCTAGAGATCGAAGGCTAGGCAGGTCCGGGGAGCTGTTTTTT.

This sequence joins TRBV4-2 and TRBJ2-3; 7 positions agree with TRBD2. This CDR3 spans 17 amino acids. The germline V gene encodes CDR1 LGHNA and CDR2 YNFKEQ. Trimming took 0 bases from V and 2 from J; bases not matched to a gene: 8. In DNA, the CDR3 is TGTGCCAGCAGCCAAGATCGGGCCAGCGGGGCCACAGATACGCAGTATTTT. Encoded protein: CASSQDRASGATDTQYF.

The V and J genes are TRBV7-2 and TRBJ2-5; D gene uncertain. V lost 1 base, J lost 0 bases, and 0 bases lay in between. The CDR3 sequence is 12 residues long. Germline lookup yields CDR1 SGHTA and CDR2 FQGNSA. CDR3 sequence reads: CASSLDQETQYF. CDR3 DNA sequence: TGTGCCAGCAGCTTAGACCAAGAGACCCAGTACTTC.

By its share, this clonotype is large. This chain joins TRBV7-9 and TRBJ2-5; a possible D gene is TRBD1 (6 bases). The V gene's germline CDR1 is SEHNR and CDR2 FQNEAQ (reference sequence). The CDR3 has 13 amino acids. The ends were cut back, 3 bases at V and 10 bases at J, with 15 bases in the middle. CDR3 in DNA: TGTGCCAGCAGCTTTGGGTCGAGGGGGAGCCAGTACTTC. It codes for CASSFGSRGSQYF.

The genes are TRBV7-2 and TRBJ1-1; unclear D gene. Trimming removed 7 bases from V and 2 bases from J, with 17 bases in between. This CDR3 comprises 15 residues. Per the germline V gene, CDR1 is SGHTA and CDR2 is FQGNSA. The CDR3 spells CASTSQIGLNTEAFF. The DNA of the CDR3 is TGTGCCAGCACCTCTCAGATAGGTCTTAACACTGAAGCTTTCTTT.

This clonotype was found a few times. The chain carries TRBV7-6 and TRBJ1-3, with D unresolved. Germline loops: CDR1 SGHVS, CDR2 FNYEAQ. CDR3 length equals 17 residues. V lost 0 bases and J 3 bases, leaving 15 bases between the germline ends. This CDR3 reads CASSLARSPGYGNTIYF. The CDR3 coding sequence is TGTGCCAGCAGCTTAGCGCGCTCACCCGGCTATGGAAACACCATATATTTT. Variable domain in full (rest from reference TRBV7-6 and TRBJ1-3): GAGVSQSPRYKVTKRGQDVALRCDPISGHVSLYWYRQALGQGPEFLTYFNYEAQQDKSGLPNDRFSAERPEGSISTLTIQRTEQRDSAMYRCASSLARSPGYGNTIYFGEGSWLTVV.

The chain recombines TRBV11-1 with TRBJ2-5; D is unclear. The V end was cut by 2 bases, the J end by 5 bases, with 3 bases between. CDR3 length: 11 amino acids. From germline, CDR1 is SGHAT and CDR2 FQDESV (reference sequence). The CDR3 DNA is TGTGCCAGCAGCTTATCGGAGACCCAGTACTTC. As protein: CASSLSETQYF. The full variable domain, completed using reference TRBV11-1 and TRBJ2-5, is EAEVAQSPRYKITEKSQAVAFWCDPISGHATLYWYRQILGQGPELLVQFQDESVVDDSQLPKDRFSAERLKGVDSTLKIQPAELGDSAMYLCASSLSETQYFGPGTRLLVL.

This chain joins TRBV2 and TRBJ2-3; TRBD1 is a possible D gene (6 bases). The germline V and J ends were trimmed by 6 bases and 5 bases, with 15 bases remaining between them. This CDR3 has 14 amino acids. CDR1 is SNHLY and CDR2 is FYNNEI in the germline V gene. In DNA, the CDR3 is TGTGCCAGCAGCGTGGATGGGGGCAGAGATACGCAGTATTTT. Amino acids: CASSVDGGRDTQYF.

This clonotype was found a few times. The genes are TRBV20-1 and TRBJ1-2, with D uncertain. The length of the CDR3 is 14 residues. The V gene lost 2 bases and the J gene lost 9 bases, with 19 bases spanning the gap. The germline V gene has CDR1 DFQATT and CDR2 SNEGSKA (reference sequence). DNA of the CDR3: TGCAGTGCTAGAAACGGACGGTCCACGTTTAGCTACACCTTC. Encoded protein: CSARNGRSTFSYTF.

This clonotype was seen just once. The CDR3 region is CSASLAEHGNTEAFF. The CDR3 DNA reads TGCAGTGCTAGTTTGGCAGAGCACGGGAACACTGAAGCTTTCTTT. J is TRBJ1-1 and V is TRBV20-1; no clear D. CDR3 length: 15 residues. The germline CDR1 and CDR2 sequences are DFQATT and SNEGSKA (reference sequence). V dropped 3 bases and J dropped 1 base, with 15 bases sitting between them.

This clonotype is termed medium-sized (0.01 to 0.1%). This chain links TRBV20-1 with TRBJ2-1; 10 bases are shared with TRBD2. The V gene end was trimmed by 6 bases and the J gene end by 0 bases; junction bases not matched to a gene: 8. The CDR3 has 16 residues. Germline CDR1 is DFQATT and CDR2 is SNEGSKA (reference sequence). The CDR3 DNA sequence: TGCAGTGCCAAGAACCCTAGCGGGAGCTCCTACAATGAGCAGTTCTTC. Translating it yields CSAKNPSGSSYNEQFF.